The 8 T cell receptor beta chains in this list originate from one sample, sequenced in a study of cytomegalovirus exposure and HLA in healthy donors. PCR amplification relied on 60 Vbeta primers (plus 13 Jbeta primers). Assay used: immunoSEQ multiplex PCR; TCRdb lists only in-frame clones, some missing. The table lists approximately 150,000 clones, around 78% of them singletons, with about 1.5% in the top ten. The sample comprised PBMCs. These receptors were taken from a woman under 30 in good health and CMV-seronegative.

Only a few counts were recorded for this clone. The chain employs TRBV5-1 and TRBJ2-5, with D maybe TRBD1 (6 bases). The ends were cut back, 4 bases at V and 5 bases at J, with 15 bases in the middle. The CDR3 loop spans 14 amino acids. Germline V gene lookup returns CDR1 SGHRS and CDR2 YFSETQ. CDR3 region: CASSPMGQGETQYF. In DNA, the CDR3 is TGCGCCAGCAGCCCGATGGGCCAGGGGGAGACCCAGTACTTC. Looking up the rest from reference TRBV5-1 and TRBJ2-5 gives the full variable domain: KAGVTQTPRYLIKTRGQQVTLSCSPISGHRSVSWYQQTPGQGLQFLFEYFSETQRNKGNFPGRFSGRQFSNSRSEMNVSTLELGDSALYLCASSPMGQGETQYFGPGTRLLVL.

V is TRBV14 and J is TRBJ1-1, with D tentatively TRBD1 (5 bases). The CDR3 spans 15 residues. V was cut by 4 bases and J by 3 bases, with 15 bases left in between. From germline, CDR1 is SGHDN and CDR2 FVKESK. The CDR3 loop is CASSPEDGTYTEAFF. CDR3 bases: TGTGCCAGCAGCCCAGAAGACGGGACTTACACTGAAGCTTTCTTT.

On this clone itself: At the DNA level, this CDR3 is encoded by other sequences in the same sample as well. The rearrangement uses TRBV4-1 and TRBJ2-7; 10 bases are shared with TRBD2. The CDR3 is 15 amino acids. Germline V gene data show CDR1 as MGHRA and CDR2 as YSYEKL. The V and J ends lost 1 base and 3 bases, in that order; junction bases with no gene match: 3. CDR3 DNA: TGCGCCAGCAGCCAAGTAGCTAGCGGGAGCTACGAGCAGTACTTC. Its protein product is CASSQVASGSYEQYF.

This clone showed up just once. The chain couples TRBV7-6 to TRBJ1-6; 9 nucleotides agree with TRBD1. Germline-derived CDR1 and CDR2 are SGHVS and FNYEAQ. There are 15 residues in the CDR3. With 3 bases clipped from V and 8 bases from J, the junction kept 5 bases outside the gene matches. The CDR3 spells CASSFDRGKDSPLHF. The CDR3 DNA is TGTGCCAGCAGCTTCGACAGGGGGAAGGATTCACCCCTCCACTTT.

Only a few counts were recorded for this clone. The chain has TRBV9 and TRBJ2-2, with unresolved D. Germline lookup yields CDR1 SGDLS and CDR2 YYNGEE. CDR3 length: 14 residues. The germline V and J ends were trimmed by 4 bases and 1 base, with 8 bases remaining between them. CDR3 DNA: TGTGCCAGCAGCAGAGATGGGAACACCGGGGAGCTGTTTTTT. Translation: CASSRDGNTGELFF.

The chain recombines TRBV7-9 with TRBJ2-7; tentatively, D is TRBD2 (6 bases). CDR3 length equals 13 residues. The germline V gene has CDR1 SEHNR and CDR2 FQNEAQ (reference sequence). The V and J ends lost 1 base and 3 bases respectively, with 7 bases between them. Written as DNA, the CDR3 is TGTGCCAGCAGCTTAGGTAGCGGCTACGAGCAGTACTTC. It encodes CASSLGSGYEQYF.

The rearrangement links TRBV19 to TRBJ1-4, with no clear D. V dropped 5 bases and J dropped 5 bases, with 9 bases sitting between them. CDR3 length equals 13 residues. Looked up from germline, CDR1 is LNHDA and CDR2 is SQIVND (reference sequence). The CDR3 DNA reads TGTGCCAGTAGTCCGACTGGAAATGAAAAACTGTTTTTT. Translation gives CASSPTGNEKLFF.

The chain is built from TRBV7-9 and TRBJ1-2, with D perhaps matching TRBD1 (6 bases). CDR3 length: 15 residues. Per germline, CDR1 SEHNR and CDR2 FQNEAQ (reference sequence). The V and J ends lost 11 bases and 6 bases respectively, with 25 bases between them. The CDR3 loop reads CALGGQGRYENGYTF. CDR3 nucleotides: TGTGCCCTCGGGGGGCAAGGGCGGTATGAGAATGGCTACACCTTC.